The rows below give T cell receptor beta chains drawn from one sample of a study of beta chain features in type 1 diabetes. The protocol was immunoSEQ multiplex PCR, while the TCRdb copy is restricted to in-frame clones and leaves out a portion. The sample contains under 500,000 clones, approximately 30% of which appear only once. The sequenced sample was naive CD4+ T cells from blood. Every receptor here comes from a man aged 18 to 30 in good health. The conserved cysteine and the conserved F or W are not part of the CDR3 here.

TRBV7-9	TRBJ2-3	ASSTVGLGDTQY
TRBV15	TRBJ2-7	ATSRDRDYEQY
TRBV30	TRBJ2-4	AWSVGLQGAKNIQY
TRBV19	TRBJ2-2	ASSINPGLSTGVGELF
TRBV4-1	TRBJ2-1	ASSQGSLSSYNEQF
TRBV29-1	TRBJ2-1	SVRPGLAPYNEQF
TRBV7-9	TRBJ2-5	ASSLEEGTQY
TRBV4-3	TRBJ2-2	ASRRLAGSNTGELF
TRBV7-9	TRBJ2-7	ASSLTLGEQY
TRBV9	TRBJ2-2	ASSPRTLNTGELF